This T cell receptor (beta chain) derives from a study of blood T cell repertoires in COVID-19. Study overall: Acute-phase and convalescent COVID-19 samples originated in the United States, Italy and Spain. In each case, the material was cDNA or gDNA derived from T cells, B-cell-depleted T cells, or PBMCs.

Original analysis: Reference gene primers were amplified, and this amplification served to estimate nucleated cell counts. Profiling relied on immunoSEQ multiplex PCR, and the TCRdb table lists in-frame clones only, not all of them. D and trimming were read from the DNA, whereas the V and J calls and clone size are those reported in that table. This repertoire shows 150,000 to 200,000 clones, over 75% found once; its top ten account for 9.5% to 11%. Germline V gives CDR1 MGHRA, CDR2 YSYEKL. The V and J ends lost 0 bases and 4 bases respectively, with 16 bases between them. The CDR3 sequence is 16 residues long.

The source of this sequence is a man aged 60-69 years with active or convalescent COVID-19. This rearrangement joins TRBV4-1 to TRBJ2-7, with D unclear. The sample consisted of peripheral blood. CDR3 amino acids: CASSQELAGTLYEQYF. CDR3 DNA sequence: TGCGCCAGCAGCCAAGAACTGGCAGGTACCCTTTACGAGCAGTACTTC.